The 8 T cell receptor beta chains below come from one sample, sequenced in a study of blood T cell repertoires in COVID-19. Repertoires were generated with immunoSEQ multiplex PCR, while TCRdb's copy carries only in-frame clones and drops some. The sample lists approximately 150,000 clones; 82% were seen once. Material: peripheral blood. These receptors all stem from a woman in her 70s with acute or convalescent COVID-19.

The rearrangement uses TRBV2 and TRBJ2-7, with 16 positions matching TRBD2. This CDR3 contains 17 residues. Germline-derived CDR1 and CDR2 are SNHLY and FYNNEI. The V segment lost 4 bases and the J segment 0 bases; nucleotides outside the gene matches: 3. CDR3 region: CASSGGTSGRASYEQYF. CDR3 coding DNA: TGTGCCAGCAGTGGCGGGACTAGCGGGAGGGCCTCCTACGAGCAGTACTTC.

About this clone itself: The same CDR3 also results from other DNA sequences found in this sample. The chain links TRBV7-3 to TRBJ2-3; TRBD1 might be the D (5 bases). The ends were cut back, 1 base at V and 4 bases at J, with 6 bases in the middle. Germline V CDR1 and CDR2: SGHTA, FQGTGA. This CDR3 comprises 13 residues. The DNA for the CDR3 is TGTGCCAGCAGCTTAATGGGGCCAGATACGCAGTATTTT. Translating gives CASSLMGPDTQYF.

V and J are TRBV7-6 and TRBJ1-1; the match to TRBD1 covers 11 bases. The CDR3 totals 14 residues. J lost 2 bases, V lost 5 bases, and 1 base had no gene match. Germline V CDR1 and CDR2: SGHVS, FNYEAQ. The CDR3 is CASSRTGGNTEAFF. The CDR3 region has the DNA TGTGCCAGCAGCAGGACAGGGGGCAACACTGAAGCTTTCTTT. The full variable domain, with the rest looked up from reference TRBV7-6 and TRBJ1-1, is GAGVSQSPRYKVTKRGQDVALRCDPISGHVSLYWYRQALGQGPEFLTYFNYEAQQDKSGLPNDRFSAERPEGSISTLTIQRTEQRDSAMYRCASSRTGGNTEAFFGQGTRLTVV.

This chain joins TRBV29-1 and TRBJ2-7; the D gene is possibly TRBD2 (5 bases). Between the trimmed V and J ends, which lost 4 bases and 1 base, there was a span of 11 bases. This CDR3 contains 13 residues. Germline V gene sequence: CDR1 SQVTM, CDR2 ANQGSEA. CDR3 sequence reads: CSVAGNPSYEQYF. The CDR3 DNA reads TGCAGCGTTGCCGGGAACCCTTCCTACGAGCAGTACTTC.

The CDR3, as DNA: TGTGCCAGCAGCACCGCGAACTATGGCTACACCTTC. The encoded protein is CASSTANYGYTF. This rearrangement joins TRBV9 to TRBJ1-2; D remains unclear. Germline V gene data show CDR1 as SGDLS and CDR2 as YYNGEE. This CDR3 comprises 12 residues. The germline V and J ends were trimmed by 4 bases and 2 bases, with 6 bases remaining between them. Using reference TRBV9 and TRBJ1-2 for the parts outside the CDR3, the full variable domain is DSGVTQTPKHLITATGQRVTLRCSPRSGDLSVYWYQQSLDQGLQFLIQYYNGEERAKGNILERFSAQQFPDLHSELNLSSLELGDSALYFCASSTANYGYTFGSGTRLTVV.

This clone has just one count. This chain uses TRBV9 with TRBJ2-5; the match to TRBD1 covers 11 bases. CDR3 length equals 15 residues. V trimming: 4 bases; J trimming: 5 bases; junction bases outside the gene matches: 7. Germline CDR1 is SGDLS and CDR2 is YYNGEE. Here the CDR3 reads CASSSGTGGIETQYF. CDR3 DNA: TGTGCCAGCAGCTCCGGGACAGGGGGTATTGAGACCCAGTACTTC.

This chain links TRBV28 with TRBJ2-7; 8 bases are a match to TRBD1. The CDR3 is made up of 13 amino acids. Germline loops: CDR1 MDHEN, CDR2 SYDVKM. Germline trimming cut 6 bases from V and 6 bases from J; bases unmatched to any gene: 7. The CDR3 DNA reads TGTGCCAGCAGCCTCAGGGGGCCGGGCGAGCAGTACTTC. Protein product: CASSLRGPGEQYF.

The chain carries TRBV19 and TRBJ1-1, with 7 bases matching TRBD1. Germline trimming cut 3 bases from V and 3 bases from J; bases unmatched to any gene: 1. Germline V CDR1 and CDR2: LNHDA, SQIVND (reference sequence). The CDR3 contains 13 residues. The CDR3 loop reads CASSIRGDTEAFF. DNA of the CDR3: TGTGCCAGTAGTATCAGGGGGGACACTGAAGCTTTCTTT.